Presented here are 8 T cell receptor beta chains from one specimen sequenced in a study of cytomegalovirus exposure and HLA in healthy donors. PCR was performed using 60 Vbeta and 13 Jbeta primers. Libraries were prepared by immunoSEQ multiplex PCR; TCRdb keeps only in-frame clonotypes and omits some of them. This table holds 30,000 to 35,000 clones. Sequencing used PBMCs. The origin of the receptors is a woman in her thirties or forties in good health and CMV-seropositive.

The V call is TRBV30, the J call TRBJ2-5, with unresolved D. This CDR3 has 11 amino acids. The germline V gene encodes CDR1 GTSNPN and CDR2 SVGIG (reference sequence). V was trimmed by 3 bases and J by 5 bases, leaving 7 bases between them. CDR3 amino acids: CAWSSQETQYF. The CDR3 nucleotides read TGTGCCTGGAGCAGTCAGGAGACCCAGTACTTC.

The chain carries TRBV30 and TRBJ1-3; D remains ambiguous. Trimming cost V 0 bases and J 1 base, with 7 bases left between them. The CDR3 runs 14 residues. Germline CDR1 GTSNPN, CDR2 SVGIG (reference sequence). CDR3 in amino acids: CAWSVLGSGNTIYF. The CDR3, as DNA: TGTGCCTGGAGTGTACTAGGGTCTGGAAACACCATATATTTT.

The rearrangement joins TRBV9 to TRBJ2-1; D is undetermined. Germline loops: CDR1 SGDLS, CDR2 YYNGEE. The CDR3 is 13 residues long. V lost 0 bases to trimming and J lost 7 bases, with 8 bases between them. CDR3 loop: CASSVESNNEQFF. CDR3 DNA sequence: TGTGCCAGCAGCGTAGAGTCTAATAATGAGCAGTTCTTC.

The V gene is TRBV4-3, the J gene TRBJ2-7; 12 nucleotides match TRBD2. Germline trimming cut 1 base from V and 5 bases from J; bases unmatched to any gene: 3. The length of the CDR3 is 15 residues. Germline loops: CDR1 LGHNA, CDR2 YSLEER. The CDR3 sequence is CASSQGLAGAHEQYF. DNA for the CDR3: TGCGCCAGCAGCCAAGGACTAGCGGGAGCCCACGAGCAGTACTTC.

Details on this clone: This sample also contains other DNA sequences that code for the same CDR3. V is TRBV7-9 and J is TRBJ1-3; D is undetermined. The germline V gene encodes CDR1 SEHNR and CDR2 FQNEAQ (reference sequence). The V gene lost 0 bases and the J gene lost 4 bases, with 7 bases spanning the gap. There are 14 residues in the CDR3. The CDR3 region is CASSLASQGNTIYF. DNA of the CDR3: TGTGCCAGCAGCTTAGCGTCCCAGGGAAACACCATATATTTT.

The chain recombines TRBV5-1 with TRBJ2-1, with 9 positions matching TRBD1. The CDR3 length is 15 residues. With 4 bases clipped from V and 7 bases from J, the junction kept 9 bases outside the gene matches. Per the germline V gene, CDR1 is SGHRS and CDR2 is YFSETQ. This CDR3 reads CASSAAGTGLNEQFF. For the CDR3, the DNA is TGCGCCAGCAGCGCCGCCGGGACAGGGTTAAATGAGCAGTTCTTC. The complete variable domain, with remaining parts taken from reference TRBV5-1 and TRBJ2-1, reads KAGVTQTPRYLIKTRGQQVTLSCSPISGHRSVSWYQQTPGQGLQFLFEYFSETQRNKGNFPGRFSGRQFSNSRSEMNVSTLELGDSALYLCASSAAGTGLNEQFFGPGTRLTVL.

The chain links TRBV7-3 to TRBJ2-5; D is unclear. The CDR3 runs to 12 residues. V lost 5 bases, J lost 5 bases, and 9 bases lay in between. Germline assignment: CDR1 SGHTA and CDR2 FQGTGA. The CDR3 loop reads CASSPNGETQYF. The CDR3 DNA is TGTGCCAGCAGCCCCAACGGGGAGACCCAGTACTTC.

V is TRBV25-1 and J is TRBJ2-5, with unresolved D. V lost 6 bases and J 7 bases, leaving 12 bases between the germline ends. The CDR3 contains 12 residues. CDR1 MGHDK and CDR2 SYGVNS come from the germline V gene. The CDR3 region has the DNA TGTGCCAGCAGCGCCACTATGGGGACCCAGTACTTC. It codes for CASSATMGTQYF.